The 14 T cell receptor beta chains in this list originate from one sample, sequenced in a study of tumor and adjacent non-tumor tissue in lung cancer. TCRbeta libraries were built with three rounds of nested PCR, modified from ARM-PCR. TCRdb itself ran the multiplex PCR reads through MiXCR, one entry per CDR3 protein. The sample lists approximately 86,000 distinct CDR3 sequences, over 55% occurring once. RNA was extracted from bulk tissue without any cell sorting. Sample: lung tumor tissue. Every receptor here comes from a woman aged 40 to 50 with non-small cell lung cancer.

Concerning this clonotype itself: A read error may produce the germline difference seen at one junction end. This chain uses TRBV11-1 with TRBJ2-2, with D perhaps TRBD1 or TRBD2 (5 bases each). This CDR3 has 14 residues. CDR1 is SGHAT and CDR2 is FQDESV in the germline V gene (reference sequence). The CDR3 spells CASGRDGYTGELFF. DNA for the CDR3: TGTGCCAGCGGCCGGGACGGGTACACCGGGGAACTGTTTTTT.

Regarding this clonotype: Given the absence of the conserved phenylalanine or tryptophan at the CDR3 end, a read error is likely. The chain couples TRBV6-5 to TRBJ2-1; TRBD2 matches at 8 bases. This CDR3 comprises 14 residues. Trimming removed 6 bases from V and 4 bases from J; junction bases left unmatched: 5. Germline V gene lookup returns CDR1 MNHEY and CDR2 SVGAGI. CDR3 sequence reads: CASRPGLVYNEQFL. CDR3 sequence (DNA): TGTGCCAGCAGACCGGGACTAGTGTACAATGAGCAGTTCTTA.

To note about this clonotype: A read error may account for a junction end that differs from germline. This chain uses TRBV6-5 with TRBJ2-7, with D perhaps TRBD2 (6 bases). CDR1 is MNHEY and CDR2 is SVGAGI in the germline V gene. The CDR3 sequence is 15 residues long. The CDR3 spells CASSYYVGGSYEQYF. In nucleotides, the CDR3 is TGTGCCAGCAGCTACTACGTGGGGGGTTCCTACGAGCAGTACTTC.

As regards this clonotype: At one end the junction does not follow the germline gene, possibly because of a read error. This sequence joins TRBV5-4 and TRBJ2-3, with a possible D match to TRBD1 (6 bases). The CDR3 covers 14 residues. Germline-derived CDR1 and CDR2 are SGHNT and YYREEE (reference sequence). DNA for the CDR3: TGTGCCAGCAGTTTGGGAGAGGGGGTCGATACGCAGTATTTT. It specifies CASSLGEGVDTQYF.

This clonotype has just one count. A read error may account for a junction end that differs from germline. V and J are TRBV28 and TRBJ2-7; no firm D call. The length of the CDR3 is 12 residues. The germline V gene has CDR1 MDHEN and CDR2 SYDVKM. The CDR3: CANSRGTRRQYF. The CDR3 DNA is TGTGCCAACAGTCGTGGAACCCGCCGGCAGTACTTC.

This clonotype was seen a few times. A much larger clonotype is one base distant, so this may be a read error. Because it lacks the conserved phenylalanine or tryptophan at the end, this CDR3 is likely a read error. V and J are TRBV4-2 and TRBJ1-4, with D perhaps matching TRBD1 (5 bases). The CDR3 is made up of 16 amino acids. V was pared by 4 bases and J by 7 bases, with 19 bases between. Per germline, CDR1 LGHNA and CDR2 YNFKEQ. The CDR3 DNA reads as TGTGCCAGCAGCCCTCAGAAAGGGACCCGGGTTGAAAAACTGTTTTCT. Its translation is CASSPQKGTRVEKLFS.

In the case of this clonotype: Without the conserved terminal phenylalanine or tryptophan, this CDR3 likely stems from a read error. The chain is built from TRBV11-2 and TRBJ2-5; 9 nucleotides agree with TRBD1. The CDR3 has 19 residues. The germline V gene encodes CDR1 SGHAT and CDR2 FQNNGV. CDR3 region: CGSSLGLHANRGRGETQYL. The DNA of the CDR3 is TGTGGCAGCAGCTTAGGGCTACACGCAAACAGGGGGCGCGGAGAGACCCAGTACCTC.

This chain connects TRBV6-5 to TRBJ1-4; no definite D call. From germline, CDR1 is MNHEY and CDR2 SVGAGI. This CDR3 comprises 15 residues. Trimming took 11 bases from V and 3 from J, leaving 19 bases between them. The DNA of the CDR3 is TGTGCCGGCGGTTACTCGATAGGCCCTAATGAAAAACTGTTTTTT. The encoded protein is CAGGYSIGPNEKLFF.

In this sample, this clonotype turned up many times. The chain carries TRBV12-3 or TRBV12-4 and TRBJ2-7, with unresolved D. The CDR3 extends over 13 amino acids. V was shortened by 2 bases and J by 4 bases, with 9 bases between the two germline ends. CDR3 nucleotides: TGTGCCAGCAGTTTAAGACCGAATTACGAGCAGTACTTC. It codes for CASSLRPNYEQYF.

For this clonotype: Given a much more abundant clone one base away, this may be a read error. This chain connects TRBV4-2 to TRBJ2-6; weak D call: TRBD1 (5 bases). Germline V gives CDR1 LGHNA, CDR2 YNFKEQ. The CDR3 is 18 residues long. The CDR3 region is CASNQGEVGRSGANVLAF. The CDR3 nucleotides are TGTGCCAGCAACCAAGGCGAGGTGGGTCGCTCTGGGGCCAACGTCCTGGCTTTC.

To note about this clonotype: This may be a read error, as it is one base from a much larger clone. The rearrangement links TRBV28 to TRBJ1-1; D gene ambiguous. The CDR3 spans 16 residues. The ends were cut back, 5 bases at V and 9 bases at J, with 25 bases in the middle. Per germline, CDR1 MDHEN and CDR2 SYDVKM. The CDR3 DNA sequence: TGTGCCAGCAGTCCGGGGATTTTTACGGACGGGGTCAAAGCTTTCTTT. Protein sequence: CASSPGIFTDGVKAFF.

In the case of this clonotype: The final CDR3 position lacks the conserved phenylalanine or tryptophan, pointing to a likely read error. The J gene is TRBJ2-7, the V gene TRBV11-2; the D gene is possibly TRBD2 (5 bases). The CDR3 has 17 amino acids. Germline V gives CDR1 SGHAT, CDR2 FQNNGV. CDR3 sequence (DNA): TGTTACAGCAGCTTACGGGCCTCAGCGGCCAGCTCCTACGAGCAGTACATC. Translation gives CYSSLRASAASSYEQYI.

This chain uses TRBV12-3 or TRBV12-4 with TRBJ2-1; 8 bases line up with TRBD2. V dropped 6 bases and J dropped 8; count of bases not matched to a gene: 3. The CDR3 consists of 12 residues. Here the CDR3 reads CASSVRGDEQFF. As DNA, the CDR3 is TGTGCCAGCAGCGTGCGGGGGGATGAGCAGTTCTTC.

The chain carries TRBV11-2 and TRBJ1-2; the match to TRBD1 covers 7 bases. The junction had 20 bases not matched to a gene; V was cut back by 10 bases and J by 6 bases. Germline V CDR1 and CDR2: SGHAT, FQNNGV. The CDR3 spans 16 residues. The CDR3 DNA is TGTGCCAATAGCCCGATGGACAGGAGGCGGATAAATGGCTACACCTTC. Residues: CANSPMDRRRINGYTF.